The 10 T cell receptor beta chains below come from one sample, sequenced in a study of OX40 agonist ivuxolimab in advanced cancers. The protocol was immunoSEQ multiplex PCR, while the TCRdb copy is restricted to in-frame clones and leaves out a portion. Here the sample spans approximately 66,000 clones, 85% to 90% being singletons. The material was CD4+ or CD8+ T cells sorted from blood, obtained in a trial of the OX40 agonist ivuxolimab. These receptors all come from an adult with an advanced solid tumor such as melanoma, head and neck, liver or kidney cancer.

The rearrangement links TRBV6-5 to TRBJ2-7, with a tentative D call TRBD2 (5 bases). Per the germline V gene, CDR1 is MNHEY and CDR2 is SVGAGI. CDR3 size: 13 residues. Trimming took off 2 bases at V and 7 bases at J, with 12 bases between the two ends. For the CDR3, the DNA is TGTGCCAGCAGTTACGGCGGTAGAGGGGAGCAGTACTTC. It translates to CASSYGGRGEQYF.

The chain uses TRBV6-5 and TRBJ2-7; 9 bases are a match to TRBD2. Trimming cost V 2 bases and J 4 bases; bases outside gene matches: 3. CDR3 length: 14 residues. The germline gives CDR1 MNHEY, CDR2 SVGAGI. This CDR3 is CASSYGAGGYEQYF. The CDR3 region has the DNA TGTGCCAGCAGTTACGGAGCGGGAGGTTACGAGCAGTACTTC.

CDR3 nucleotides: TGTGCCTGGAGTTGGAGGCCAGGGGGCAATCAGCCCCAGCATTTT. The encoded protein is CAWSWRPGGNQPQHF. This chain joins TRBV30 and TRBJ1-5; TRBD1 is a possible D gene (6 bases). V lost 2 bases to trimming and J lost 2 bases, with 13 bases between them. Germline V CDR1 and CDR2: GTSNPN, SVGIG (reference sequence). The CDR3 is 15 residues long. Using reference TRBV30 and TRBJ1-5 for the parts outside the CDR3, the full variable domain is SQTIHQWPATLVQPVGSPLSLECTVEGTSNPNLYWYRQAAGRGLQLLFYSVGIGQISSEVPQNLSASRPQDRQFILSSKKLLLSDSGFYLCAWSWRPGGNQPQHFGDGTRLSIL.

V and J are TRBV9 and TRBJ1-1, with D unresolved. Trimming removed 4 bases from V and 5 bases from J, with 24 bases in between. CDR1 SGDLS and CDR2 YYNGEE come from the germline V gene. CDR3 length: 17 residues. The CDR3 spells CASSPFGRVGERTEAFF. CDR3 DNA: TGTGCCAGCAGCCCCTTCGGGAGGGTAGGAGAGAGGACTGAAGCTTTCTTT.

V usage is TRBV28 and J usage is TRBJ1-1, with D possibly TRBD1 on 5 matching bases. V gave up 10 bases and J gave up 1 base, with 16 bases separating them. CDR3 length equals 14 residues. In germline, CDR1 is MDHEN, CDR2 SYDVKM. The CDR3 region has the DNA TGTGCCACCCTAGAGGGGAGTAAGAACACTGAAGCTTTCTTT. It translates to CATLEGSKNTEAFF.

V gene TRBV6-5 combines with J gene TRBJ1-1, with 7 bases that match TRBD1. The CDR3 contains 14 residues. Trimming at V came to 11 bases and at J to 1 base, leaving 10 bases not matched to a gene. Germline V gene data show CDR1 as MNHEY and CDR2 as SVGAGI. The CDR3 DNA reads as TGTGCCGGCGACCCCGGGACAGCGAACACTGAAGCTTTCTTT. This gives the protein CAGDPGTANTEAFF.

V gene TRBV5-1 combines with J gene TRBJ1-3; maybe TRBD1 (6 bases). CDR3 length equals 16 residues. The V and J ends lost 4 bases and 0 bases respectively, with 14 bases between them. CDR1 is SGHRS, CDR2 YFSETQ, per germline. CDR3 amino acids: CASSHGTRGSGNTIYF. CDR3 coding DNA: TGCGCCAGCAGCCATGGGACCAGGGGCTCTGGAAACACCATATATTTT. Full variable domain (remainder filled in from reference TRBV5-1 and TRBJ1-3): KAGVTQTPRYLIKTRGQQVTLSCSPISGHRSVSWYQQTPGQGLQFLFEYFSETQRNKGNFPGRFSGRQFSNSRSEMNVSTLELGDSALYLCASSHGTRGSGNTIYFGEGSWLTVV.

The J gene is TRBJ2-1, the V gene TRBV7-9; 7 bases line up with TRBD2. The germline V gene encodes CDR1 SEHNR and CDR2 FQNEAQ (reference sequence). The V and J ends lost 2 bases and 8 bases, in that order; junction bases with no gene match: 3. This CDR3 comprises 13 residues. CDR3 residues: CASSLRGVDEQFF. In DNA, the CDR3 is TGTGCCAGCAGCTTACGGGGGGTCGATGAGCAGTTCTTC. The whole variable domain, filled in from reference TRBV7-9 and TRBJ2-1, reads DTGVSQNPRHKITKRGQNVTFRCDPISEHNRLYWYRQTLGQGPEFLTYFQNEAQLEKSRLLSDRFSAERPKGSFSTLEIQRTEQGDSAMYLCASSLRGVDEQFFGPGTRLTVL.

The CDR3 DNA reads as TGCGCCAGCAGCCAAGAGACGGGTTGGGTTGCTGGGGCCAACGTCCTGACTTTC. Residues: CASSQETGWVAGANVLTF. The chain is built from TRBV4-3 and TRBJ2-6; D ambiguous. This CDR3 region has 18 residues. Germline CDR1 is LGHNA and CDR2 is YSLEER. The ends were cut back, 0 bases at V and 2 bases at J, with 14 bases in the middle.

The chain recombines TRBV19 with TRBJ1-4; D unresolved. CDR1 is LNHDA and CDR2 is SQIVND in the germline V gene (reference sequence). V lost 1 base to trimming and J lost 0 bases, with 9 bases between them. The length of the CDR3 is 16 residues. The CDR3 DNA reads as TGTGCCAGTAGTATAGGCGCCGGTGCAACTAATGAAAAACTGTTTTTT. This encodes CASSIGAGATNEKLFF.